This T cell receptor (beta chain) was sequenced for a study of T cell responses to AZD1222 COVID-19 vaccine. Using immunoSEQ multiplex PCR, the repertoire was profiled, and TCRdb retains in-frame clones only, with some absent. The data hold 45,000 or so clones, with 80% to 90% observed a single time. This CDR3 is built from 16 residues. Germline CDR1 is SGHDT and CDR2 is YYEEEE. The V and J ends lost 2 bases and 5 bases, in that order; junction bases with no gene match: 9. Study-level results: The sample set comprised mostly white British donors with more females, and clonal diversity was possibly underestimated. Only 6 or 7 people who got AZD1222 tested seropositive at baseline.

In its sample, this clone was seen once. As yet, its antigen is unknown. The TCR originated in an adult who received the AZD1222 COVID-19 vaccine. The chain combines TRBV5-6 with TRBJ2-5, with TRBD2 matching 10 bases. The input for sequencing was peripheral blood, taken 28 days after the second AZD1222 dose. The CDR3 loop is CASSFYSGRALETQYF. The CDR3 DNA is TGTGCCAGCAGCTTTTACAGCGGGAGGGCCCTTGAGACCCAGTACTTC.